What follows is one T cell receptor (beta chain) and its context. The antigen is unknown. This entry is derived from a study of T cell responses to AZD1222 COVID-19 vaccine. Study results and limitations: The sample set comprised mostly white British donors with more females, and clonal diversity was possibly underestimated.

Repertoires were generated with immunoSEQ multiplex PCR, while TCRdb's copy carries only in-frame clones and drops some. The data show fewer than 200,000 clones, 80% to 90% seen once. The CDR3 runs to 16 residues. Looked up from germline, CDR1 is SGHRS and CDR2 is YFSETQ. Germline trimming cut 2 bases from V and 2 bases from J; bases unmatched to any gene: 9. This sample comprised peripheral blood, obtained 28 days after the second AZD1222 dose. This sequence originates from an adult who received the AZD1222 COVID-19 vaccine. The chain recombines TRBV5-1 with TRBJ2-7, with 8 bases fitting TRBD2. CDR3 in amino acids: CASSFATGGVAYEQYF. DNA of the CDR3: TGCGCCAGCAGCTTTGCCACCGGGGGGGTCGCCTACGAGCAGTACTTC.